Listed below are T cell receptor beta chains from one sample, sequenced in a study of identical twins. TCRdb reprocessed the 5' RACE reads with MiXCR, giving one entry per CDR3 protein. This sample yields hundreds of thousands of distinct CDR3 sequences, of which roughly 9.8% are seen a single time; around 7.1% belongs to the top ten. These sequences were also reported in another study, on yellow fever vaccine responses in identical twins.

Input material: CD8+ T cells sorted from blood. The origin of the receptors is a woman younger than 35 in good health. CDR3s leave out the opening cysteine and the closing phenylalanine or tryptophan.

>TRBV9|TRBJ2-3
ASSARPGHPLDTQY
>TRBV7-9|TRBJ1-6
ASSLKDLH
>TRBV10-3|TRBJ1-3
AISETPGQLSGNTIY
>TRBV7-9|TRBJ2-1
ASSSRDQPNEQF
>TRBV7-9|TRBJ2-3
ASSPIAGVLDTQY
>TRBV11-2|TRBJ2-3
ASSLFRDPPTDTQY
>TRBV28|TRBJ2-1
ASSPLADNYNEQF
>TRBV10-3|TRBJ2-1
AISEYGKGGSYNEQF
>TRBV3-1|TRBJ2-7
ASSPAPDGNYEQY
>TRBV20-1|TRBJ2-7
SARSGQGIHRYEQY
>TRBV7-9|TRBJ2-4
ASSLGFSDIQY
>TRBV20-1|TRBJ2-1
SAFLKTSGSWDEQF
>TRBV7-3|TRBJ2-7
ASSFERGFEQY
>TRBV3-1|TRBJ2-2
ASSQDLGGVSGELF
>TRBV19|TRBJ2-2
ASSSSGGAGELF
>TRBV7-6|TRBJ2-3
ASSRPGTSGSSTDTQY
>TRBV5-1|TRBJ2-7
ASSPPSGRVGEQY
>TRBV28|TRBJ2-7
ASSSRGTGGVP
>TRBV4-3|TRBJ2-1
ASSQGSSGFNEQF
>TRBV10-3|TRBJ1-1
AISGGRDTEAF
>TRBV19|TRBJ2-5
ASQETQY
>TRBV3-1|TRBJ2-1
ASSQDPGYNEQF
>TRBV7-8|TRBJ2-3
ASSLYAIPDTQY
>TRBV4-3|TRBJ2-6
ASSQDEGAGANVLT
>TRBV28|TRBJ2-4
ASSSLTELAKNIQY
>TRBV20-1|TRBJ2-7
SVSSTGKTYEQY
>TRBV24-1|TRBJ2-1
ATSDDYNEQF
>TRBV5-1|TRBJ1-1
ASSLSGPEAF
>TRBV4-3|TRBJ1-4
ASSQDHPQSVLTEKLF
>TRBV29-1|TRBJ1-1
SVGVLNTEAF
>TRBV20-1|TRBJ2-7
SAYGLAGPGQY
>TRBV6-1|TRBJ2-7
ASSVGQGSSYEQY
>TRBV29-1|TRBJ2-3
SVLTGATDTQY
>TRBV7-9|TRBJ2-7
ASSLGGPPRGEQY
>TRBV20-1|TRBJ2-1
SAWKREWNNEQF
>TRBV2|TRBJ1-1
ASNRNTEAF
>TRBV19|TRBJ2-1
ASSILASGRVEQF